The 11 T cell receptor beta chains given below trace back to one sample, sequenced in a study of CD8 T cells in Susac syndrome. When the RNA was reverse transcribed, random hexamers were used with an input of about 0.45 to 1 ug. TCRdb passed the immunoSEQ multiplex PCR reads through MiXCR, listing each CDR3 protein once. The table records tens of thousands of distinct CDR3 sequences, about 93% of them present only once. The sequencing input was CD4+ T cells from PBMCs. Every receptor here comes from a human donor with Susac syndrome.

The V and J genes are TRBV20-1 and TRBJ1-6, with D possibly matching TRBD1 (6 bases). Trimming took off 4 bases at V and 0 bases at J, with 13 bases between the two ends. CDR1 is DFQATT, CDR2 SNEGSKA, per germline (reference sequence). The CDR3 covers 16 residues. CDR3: CSAIGGVSSYNSPLHF. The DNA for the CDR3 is TGCAGTGCTATAGGGGGGGTTAGCTCCTATAATTCACCCCTCCACTTT.

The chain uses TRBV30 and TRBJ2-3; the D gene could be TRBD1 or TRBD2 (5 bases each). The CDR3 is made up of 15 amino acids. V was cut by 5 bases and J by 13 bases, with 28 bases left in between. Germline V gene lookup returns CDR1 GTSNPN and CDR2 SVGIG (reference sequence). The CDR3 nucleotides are TGTGCCTGGGCTCATTGGGGACGGAGAGATCGTGGGGAGTATTTT. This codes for CAWAHWGRRDRGEYF. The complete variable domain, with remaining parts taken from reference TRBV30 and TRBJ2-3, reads SQTIHQWPATLVQPVGSPLSLECTVEGTSNPNLYWYRQAAGRGLQLLFYSVGIGQISSEVPQNLSASRPQDRQFILSSKKLLLSDSGFYLCAWAHWGRRDRGEYFGPGTRLTVL.

CDR3 residues: CAWSTGRGSNQPQHF. Written as DNA, the CDR3 is TGTGCCTGGAGTACCGGACGGGGTAGCAATCAGCCCCAGCATTTT. The chain is built from TRBV30 and TRBJ1-5; D ambiguous. The CDR3 sequence is 15 residues long. Germline V gene data show CDR1 as GTSNPN and CDR2 as SVGIG (reference sequence). Trimming removed 2 bases from V and 0 bases from J, with 11 bases in between.

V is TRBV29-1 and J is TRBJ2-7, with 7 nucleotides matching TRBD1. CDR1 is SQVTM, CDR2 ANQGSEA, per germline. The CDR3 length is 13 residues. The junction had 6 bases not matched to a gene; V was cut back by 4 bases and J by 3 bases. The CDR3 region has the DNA TGCAGCGTTGTAGGGGACAGCTTCTACGAGCAGTACTTC. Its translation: CSVVGDSFYEQYF.

CDR3 loop: CASSLEVWGSGQPQHF. The CDR3 nucleotides are TGTGCCAGCAGCTTGGAGGTATGGGGGTCCGGACAGCCCCAGCATTTT. J is TRBJ1-5 and V is TRBV5-5, with a possible D match to TRBD1 (5 bases). V was shortened by 0 bases and J by 7 bases, with 17 bases between the two germline ends. Germline CDR1 reads SGHKS; CDR2 reads YYEKEE (reference sequence). CDR3 length equals 16 residues.

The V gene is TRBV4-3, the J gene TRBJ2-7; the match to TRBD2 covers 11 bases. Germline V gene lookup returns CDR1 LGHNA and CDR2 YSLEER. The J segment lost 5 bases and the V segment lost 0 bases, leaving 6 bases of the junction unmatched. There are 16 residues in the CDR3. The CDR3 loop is CASSQEPSGGSHEQYF. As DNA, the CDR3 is TGCGCCAGCAGCCAAGAACCTAGCGGGGGGTCCCACGAGCAGTACTTC.

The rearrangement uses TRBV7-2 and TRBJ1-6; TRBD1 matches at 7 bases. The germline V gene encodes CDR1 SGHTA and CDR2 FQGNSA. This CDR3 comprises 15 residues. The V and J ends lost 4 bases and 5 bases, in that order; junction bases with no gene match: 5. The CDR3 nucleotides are TGTGCCAGCAGCTCCAGGACAGGCGATAATTCACCCCTCCACTTT. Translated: CASSSRTGDNSPLHF. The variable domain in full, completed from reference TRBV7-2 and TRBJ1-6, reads GAGVSQSPSNKVTEKGKDVELRCDPISGHTALYWYRQSLGQGLEFLIYFQGNSAPDKSGLPSDRFSAERTGGSVSTLTIQRTQQEDSAVYLCASSSRTGDNSPLHFGNGTRLTVT.

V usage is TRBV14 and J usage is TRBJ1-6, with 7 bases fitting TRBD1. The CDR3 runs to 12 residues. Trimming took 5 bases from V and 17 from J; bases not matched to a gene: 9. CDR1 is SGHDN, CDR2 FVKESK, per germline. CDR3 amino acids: CASSADRLSIHF. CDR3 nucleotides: TGTGCCAGCAGCGCGGACAGGTTGTCTATCCACTTT.

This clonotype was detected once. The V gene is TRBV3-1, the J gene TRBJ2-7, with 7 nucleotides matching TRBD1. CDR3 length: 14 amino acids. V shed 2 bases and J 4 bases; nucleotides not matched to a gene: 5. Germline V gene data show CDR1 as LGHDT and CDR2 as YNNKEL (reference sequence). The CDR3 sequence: CASSQRGGSYEQYF. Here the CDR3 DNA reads TGTGCCAGCAGCCAACGAGGGGGCAGTTACGAGCAGTACTTC.

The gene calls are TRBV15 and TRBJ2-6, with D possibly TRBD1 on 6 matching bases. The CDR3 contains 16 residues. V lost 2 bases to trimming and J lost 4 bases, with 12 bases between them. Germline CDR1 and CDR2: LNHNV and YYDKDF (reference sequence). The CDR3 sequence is CATSRSTGTGANVLTF. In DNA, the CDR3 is TGTGCCACCAGCAGAAGCACAGGGACCGGGGCCAACGTCCTGACTTTC.

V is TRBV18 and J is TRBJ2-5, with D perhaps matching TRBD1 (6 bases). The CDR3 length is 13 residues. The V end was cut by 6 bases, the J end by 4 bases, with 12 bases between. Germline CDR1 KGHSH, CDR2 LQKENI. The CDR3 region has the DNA TGTGCCAGCTCGTCACAGGGAAGAGAGACCCAGTACTTC. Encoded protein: CASSSQGRETQYF.